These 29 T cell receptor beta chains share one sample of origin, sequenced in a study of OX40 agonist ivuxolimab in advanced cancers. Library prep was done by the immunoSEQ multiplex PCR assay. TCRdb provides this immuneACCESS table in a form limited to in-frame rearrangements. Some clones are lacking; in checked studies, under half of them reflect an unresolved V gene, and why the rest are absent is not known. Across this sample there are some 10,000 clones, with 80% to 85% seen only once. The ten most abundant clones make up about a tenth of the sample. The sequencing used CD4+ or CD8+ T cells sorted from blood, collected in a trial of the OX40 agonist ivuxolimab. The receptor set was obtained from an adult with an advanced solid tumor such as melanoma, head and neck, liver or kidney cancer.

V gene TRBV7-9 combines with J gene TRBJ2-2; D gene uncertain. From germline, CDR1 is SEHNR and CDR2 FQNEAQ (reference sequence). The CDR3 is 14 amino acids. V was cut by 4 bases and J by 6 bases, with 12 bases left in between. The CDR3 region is CASSSLVVAGELFF. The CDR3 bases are TGTGCCAGCAGCTCCCTTGTAGTTGCCGGGGAGCTGTTTTTT. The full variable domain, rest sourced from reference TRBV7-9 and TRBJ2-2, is DTGVSQNPRHKITKRGQNVTFRCDPISEHNRLYWYRQTLGQGPEFLTYFQNEAQLEKSRLLSDRFSAERPKGSFSTLEIQRTEQGDSAMYLCASSSLVVAGELFFGEGSRLTVL.

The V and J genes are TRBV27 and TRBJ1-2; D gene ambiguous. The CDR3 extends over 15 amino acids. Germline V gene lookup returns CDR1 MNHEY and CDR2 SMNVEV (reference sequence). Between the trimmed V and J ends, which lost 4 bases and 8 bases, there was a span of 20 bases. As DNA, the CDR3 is TGTGCCAGCAGTTCTAATACGGACGCTTACGGGGGCTACACCTTC. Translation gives CASSSNTDAYGGYTF.

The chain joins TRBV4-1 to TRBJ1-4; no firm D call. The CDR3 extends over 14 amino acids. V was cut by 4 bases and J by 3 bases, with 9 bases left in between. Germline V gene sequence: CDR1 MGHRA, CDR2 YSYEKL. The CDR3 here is CASSPHHPNEKLFF. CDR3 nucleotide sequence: TGCGCCAGCAGCCCGCATCACCCTAATGAAAAACTGTTTTTT.

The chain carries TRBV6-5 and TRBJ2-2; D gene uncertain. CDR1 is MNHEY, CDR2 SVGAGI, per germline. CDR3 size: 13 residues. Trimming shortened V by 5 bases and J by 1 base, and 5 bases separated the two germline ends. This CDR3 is CASSGKNTGELFF. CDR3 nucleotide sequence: TGTGCCAGCAGTGGGAAGAACACCGGGGAGCTGTTTTTT.

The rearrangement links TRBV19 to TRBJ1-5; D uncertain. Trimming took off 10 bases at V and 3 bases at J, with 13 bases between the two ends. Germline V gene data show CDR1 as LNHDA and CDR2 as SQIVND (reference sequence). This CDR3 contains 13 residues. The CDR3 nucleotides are TGTGCCATCGGACCTTTTCCCAATCAGCCCCAGCATTTT. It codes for CAIGPFPNQPQHF.

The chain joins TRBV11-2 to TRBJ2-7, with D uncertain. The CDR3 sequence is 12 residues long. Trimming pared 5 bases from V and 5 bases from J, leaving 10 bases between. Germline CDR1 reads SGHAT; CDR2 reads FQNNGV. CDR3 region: CASSQDRDEQYF. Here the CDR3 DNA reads TGTGCCAGCAGCCAAGATAGGGACGAGCAGTACTTC.

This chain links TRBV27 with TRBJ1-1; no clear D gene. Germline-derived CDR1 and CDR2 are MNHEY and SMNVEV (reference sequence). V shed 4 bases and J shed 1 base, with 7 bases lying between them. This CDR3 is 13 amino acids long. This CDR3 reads CASSSSGNTEAFF. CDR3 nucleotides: TGTGCCAGCAGTTCATCAGGGAACACTGAAGCTTTCTTT.

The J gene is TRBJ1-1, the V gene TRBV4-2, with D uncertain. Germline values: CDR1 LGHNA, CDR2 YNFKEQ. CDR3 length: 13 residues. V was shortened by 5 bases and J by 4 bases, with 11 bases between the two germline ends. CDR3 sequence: CASSLDEGTEAFF. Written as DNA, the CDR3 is TGTGCCAGCAGCTTGGACGAGGGCACTGAAGCTTTCTTT.

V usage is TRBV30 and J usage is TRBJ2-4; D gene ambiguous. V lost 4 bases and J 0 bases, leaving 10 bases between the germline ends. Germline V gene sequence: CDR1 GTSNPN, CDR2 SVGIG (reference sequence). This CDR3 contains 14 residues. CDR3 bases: TGTGCCTGGACAGACGGGTTAGCCAAAAACATTCAGTACTTC. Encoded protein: CAWTDGLAKNIQYF.

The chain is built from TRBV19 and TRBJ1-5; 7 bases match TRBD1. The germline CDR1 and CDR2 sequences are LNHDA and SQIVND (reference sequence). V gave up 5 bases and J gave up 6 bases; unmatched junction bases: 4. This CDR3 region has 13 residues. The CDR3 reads CASSRQGAQPQHF. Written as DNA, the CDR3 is TGTGCCAGTAGTCGACAGGGCGCTCAGCCCCAGCATTTT.

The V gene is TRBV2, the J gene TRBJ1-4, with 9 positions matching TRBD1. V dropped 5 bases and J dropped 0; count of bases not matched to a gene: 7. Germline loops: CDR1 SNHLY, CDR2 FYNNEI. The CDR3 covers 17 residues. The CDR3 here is CASSHAGQGPTNEKLFF. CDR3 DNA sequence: TGTGCCAGCAGTCATGCAGGACAGGGGCCAACTAATGAAAAACTGTTTTTT.

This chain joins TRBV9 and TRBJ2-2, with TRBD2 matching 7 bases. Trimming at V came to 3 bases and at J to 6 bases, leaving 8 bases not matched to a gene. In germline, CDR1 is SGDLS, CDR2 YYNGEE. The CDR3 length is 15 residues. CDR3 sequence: CASSAKWGGAGELFF. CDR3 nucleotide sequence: TGTGCCAGCAGCGCTAAGTGGGGAGGGGCCGGGGAGCTGTTTTTT.

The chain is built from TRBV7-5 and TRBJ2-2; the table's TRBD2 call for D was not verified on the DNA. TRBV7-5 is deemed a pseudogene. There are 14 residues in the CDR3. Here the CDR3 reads CASSEDSYTGELFF. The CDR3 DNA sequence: TGTGCCAGCAGCGAGGACTCCTACACCGGGGAGCTGTTTTTT.

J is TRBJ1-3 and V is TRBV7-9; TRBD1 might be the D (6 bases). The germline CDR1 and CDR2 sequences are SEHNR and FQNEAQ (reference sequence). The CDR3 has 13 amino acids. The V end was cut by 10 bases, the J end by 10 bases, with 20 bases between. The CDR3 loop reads CAITGARSGTIYF. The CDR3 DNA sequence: TGTGCCATCACGGGGGCCCGTTCAGGGACCATATATTTT. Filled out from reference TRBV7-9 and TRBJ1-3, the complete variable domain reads DTGVSQNPRHKITKRGQNVTFRCDPISEHNRLYWYRQTLGQGPEFLTYFQNEAQLEKSRLLSDRFSAERPKGSFSTLEIQRTEQGDSAMYLCAITGARSGTIYFGEGSWLTVV.

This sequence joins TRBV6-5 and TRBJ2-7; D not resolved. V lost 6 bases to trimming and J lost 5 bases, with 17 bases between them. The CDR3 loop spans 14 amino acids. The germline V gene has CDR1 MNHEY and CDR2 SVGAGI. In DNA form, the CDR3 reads TGTGCCAGCAGCCCCCCGCAATACCTAGACGAGCAGTACTTC. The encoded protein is CASSPPQYLDEQYF.

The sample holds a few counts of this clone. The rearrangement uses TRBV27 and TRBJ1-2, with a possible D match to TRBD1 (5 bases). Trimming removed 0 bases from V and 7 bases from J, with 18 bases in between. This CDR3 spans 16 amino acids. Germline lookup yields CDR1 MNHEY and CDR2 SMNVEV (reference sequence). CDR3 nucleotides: TGTGCCAGCAGTTTATCGATATCCCACAGGTTTAGTGGCTACACCTTC. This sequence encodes CASSLSISHRFSGYTF.

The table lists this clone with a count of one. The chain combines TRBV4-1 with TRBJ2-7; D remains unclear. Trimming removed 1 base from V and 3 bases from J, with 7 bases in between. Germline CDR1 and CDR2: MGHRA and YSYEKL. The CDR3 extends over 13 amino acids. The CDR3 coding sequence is TGCGCCAGCAGCCAAGCCCGGTTCTACGAGCAGTACTTC. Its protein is CASSQARFYEQYF.

The CDR3 DNA is TGCAGCGTTGAAGGGATAGCGGGGGAGGCGCAGTATTTT. It is translated as CSVEGIAGEAQYF. The chain is built from TRBV29-1 and TRBJ2-3; 9 positions agree with TRBD2. V shed 1 base and J 10 bases; nucleotides not matched to a gene: 6. CDR1 is SQVTM, CDR2 ANQGSEA, per germline. The CDR3 spans 13 residues.

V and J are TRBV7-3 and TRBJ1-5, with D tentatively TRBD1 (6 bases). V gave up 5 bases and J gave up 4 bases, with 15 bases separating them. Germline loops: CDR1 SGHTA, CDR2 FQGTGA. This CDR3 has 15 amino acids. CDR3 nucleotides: TGTGCCAGCAGCCAGGGGTTGGTGGATAATCAGCCCCAGCATTTT. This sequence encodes CASSQGLVDNQPQHF. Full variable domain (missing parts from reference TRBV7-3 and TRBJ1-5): GAGVSQTPSNKVTEKGKYVELRCDPISGHTALYWYRQSLGQGPEFLIYFQGTGAADDSGLPNDRFFAVRPEGSVSTLKIQRTERGDSAVYLCASSQGLVDNQPQHFGDGTRLSIL.

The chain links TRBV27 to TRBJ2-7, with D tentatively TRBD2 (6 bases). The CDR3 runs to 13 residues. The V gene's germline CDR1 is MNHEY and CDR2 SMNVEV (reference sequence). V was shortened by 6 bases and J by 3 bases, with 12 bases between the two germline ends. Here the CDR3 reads CASSPGTGYEQYF. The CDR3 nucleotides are TGTGCCAGCAGCCCCGGGACTGGCTACGAGCAGTACTTC.

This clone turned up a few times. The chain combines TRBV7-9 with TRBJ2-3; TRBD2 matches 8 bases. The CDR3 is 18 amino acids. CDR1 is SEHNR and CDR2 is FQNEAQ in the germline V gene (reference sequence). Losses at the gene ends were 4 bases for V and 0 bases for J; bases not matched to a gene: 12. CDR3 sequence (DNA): TGTGCCAGCAGCTCACCCTATCTGGCGGGGGGTAGCACAGATACGCAGTATTTT. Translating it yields CASSSPYLAGGSTDTQYF.

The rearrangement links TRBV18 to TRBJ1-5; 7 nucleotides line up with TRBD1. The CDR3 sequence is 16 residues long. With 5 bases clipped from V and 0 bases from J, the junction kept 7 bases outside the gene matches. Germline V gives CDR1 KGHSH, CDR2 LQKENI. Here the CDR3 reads CASSSQGPYSNQPQHF. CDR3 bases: TGTGCCAGCTCATCACAGGGGCCGTATAGCAATCAGCCCCAGCATTTT. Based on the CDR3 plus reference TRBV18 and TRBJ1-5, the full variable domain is NAGVMQNPRHLVRRRGQEARLRCSPMKGHSHVYWYRQLPEEGLKFMVYLQKENIIDESGMPKERFSAEFPKEGPSILRIQQVVRGDSAAYFCASSSQGPYSNQPQHFGDGTRLSIL.

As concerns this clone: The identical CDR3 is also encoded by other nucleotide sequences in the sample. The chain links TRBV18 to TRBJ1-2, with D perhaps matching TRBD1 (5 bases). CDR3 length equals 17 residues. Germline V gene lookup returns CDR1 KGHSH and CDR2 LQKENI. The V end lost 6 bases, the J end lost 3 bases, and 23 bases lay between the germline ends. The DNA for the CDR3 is TGTGCCAGCTCGCCCAGGGAACTCGGGAACCCACACTATGGCTACACCTTC. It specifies CASSPRELGNPHYGYTF.

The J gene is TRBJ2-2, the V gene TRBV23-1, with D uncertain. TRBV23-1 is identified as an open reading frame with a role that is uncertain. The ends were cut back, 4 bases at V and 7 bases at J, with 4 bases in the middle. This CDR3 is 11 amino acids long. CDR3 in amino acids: CASSPNGELFF. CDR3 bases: TGCGCCAGCAGTCCTAACGGGGAGCTGTTTTTT.

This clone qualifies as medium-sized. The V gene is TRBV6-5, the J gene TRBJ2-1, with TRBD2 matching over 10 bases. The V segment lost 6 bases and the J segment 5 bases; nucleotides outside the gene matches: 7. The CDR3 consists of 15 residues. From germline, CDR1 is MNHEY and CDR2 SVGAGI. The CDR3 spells CASRPSGGTNNEQFF. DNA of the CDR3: TGTGCCAGCAGACCTAGCGGGGGTACGAACAATGAGCAGTTCTTC.

Here the CDR3 reads CASSLGKQGSYEQYF. CDR3 DNA sequence: TGTGCCAGCAGCTTAGGTAAACAGGGTAGCTACGAGCAGTACTTC. V and J are TRBV11-2 and TRBJ2-7; maybe TRBD1 (6 bases). Germline CDR1 is SGHAT and CDR2 is FQNNGV. Trimming removed 1 base at V and 3 bases at J, with 13 bases between. CDR3 length equals 15 residues.

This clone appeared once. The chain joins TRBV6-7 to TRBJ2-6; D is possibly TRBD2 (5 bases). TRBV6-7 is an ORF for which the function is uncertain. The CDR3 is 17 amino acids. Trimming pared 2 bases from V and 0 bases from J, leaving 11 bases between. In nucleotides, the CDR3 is TGTGCCAGCAGTTACGGGAGTACGAGCTCTGGGGCCAACGTCCTGACTTTC. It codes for CASSYGSTSSGANVLTF.

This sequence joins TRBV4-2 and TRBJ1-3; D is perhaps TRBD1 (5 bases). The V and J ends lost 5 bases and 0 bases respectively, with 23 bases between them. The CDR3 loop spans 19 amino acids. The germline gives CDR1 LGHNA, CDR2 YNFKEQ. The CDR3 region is CASSGSAGTDLLSGNTIYF. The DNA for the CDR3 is TGTGCCAGCAGCGGTAGTGCGGGGACCGACCTCCTCTCTGGAAACACCATATATTTT.

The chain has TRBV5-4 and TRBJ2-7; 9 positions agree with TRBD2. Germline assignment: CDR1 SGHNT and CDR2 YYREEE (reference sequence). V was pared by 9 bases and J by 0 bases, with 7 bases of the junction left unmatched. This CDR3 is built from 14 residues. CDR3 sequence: CATGGGANSYEQYF. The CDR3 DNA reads TGTGCCACAGGCGGGGGGGCGAACTCCTACGAGCAGTACTTC.